The 22 T cell receptor beta chains below all came from one sample that was sequenced in a study of blood T cell repertoires in COVID-19. Sequenced by immunoSEQ multiplex PCR; TCRdb stores in-frame clones only, minus some. Of under 300,000 clones in the sample, around 83% were seen once. Sequenced sample: peripheral blood. These receptors all come from a man in his thirties or forties who had recovered from COVID-19.

Only one count was recorded for this clone. The CDR3 sequence: CASSLGAGGSGYTF. The CDR3 DNA reads TGTGCCAGCAGCTTGGGGGCAGGGGGCAGCGGCTACACCTTC. The chain employs TRBV5-4 and TRBJ1-2; TRBD1 matches at 8 bases. Germline lookup yields CDR1 SGHNT and CDR2 YYREEE (reference sequence). This CDR3 is built from 14 residues. After removal of 0 bases from V and 8 bases from J, the junction contained 6 bases not matched to a gene.

The chain carries TRBV19 and TRBJ1-2; possible D gene TRBD1, 6 bases. V lost 7 bases and J lost 8, with 17 bases in between. CDR1 is LNHDA and CDR2 is SQIVND in the germline V gene (reference sequence). There are 13 residues in the CDR3. In nucleotides, the CDR3 is TGTGCCAGTACCACGAGGGGGAATAGGGGCTACACCTTC. It specifies CASTTRGNRGYTF. The full variable domain, rest sourced from reference TRBV19 and TRBJ1-2, is DGGITQSPKYLFRKEGQNVTLSCEQNLNHDAMYWYRQDPGQGLRLIYYSQIVNDFQKGDIAEGYSVSREKKESFPLTVTSAQKNPTAFYLCASTTRGNRGYTFGSGTRLTVV.

This clone was seen just once. The J gene is TRBJ2-7, the V gene TRBV3-1 (or the pseudogene TRBV3-2), with D tentatively TRBD1 (5 bases). The length of the CDR3 is 15 residues. Trimming stripped 3 bases from V and 4 bases from J, with 16 bases between. Germline CDR1 is LGHDT and CDR2 is YNNKEL (reference sequence). This CDR3 reads CASSHGTGPFYEQYF. Written as DNA, the CDR3 is TGTGCCAGCAGCCACGGTACAGGCCCCTTTTACGAGCAGTACTTC.

The V gene is TRBV11-2, the J gene TRBJ2-7, with 7 bases fitting TRBD1. The ends lost 3 bases at V and 4 bases at J; junction bases unmatched: 0. There are 12 residues in the CDR3. The germline CDR1 and CDR2 sequences are SGHAT and FQNNGV. Here the CDR3 DNA reads TGTGCCAGCAGCTTGACAGGGTACGAGCAGTACTTC. This encodes CASSLTGYEQYF.

The V and J genes are TRBV7-8 and TRBJ2-5, with a weak D call TRBD1 (5 bases). Trimming shortened V by 3 bases and J by 9 bases, and 14 bases separated the two germline ends. The CDR3 runs 13 residues. Germline assignment: CDR1 SGHVS and CDR2 FQNEAQ. CDR3 sequence (DNA): TGTGCCAGCAGCTTCGACAGACAGAGTGCCCAGTACTTC. Its protein is CASSFDRQSAQYF.

This clone was counted a single time. The rearrangement joins TRBV6-1 to TRBJ2-5, with D unclear. Trimming stripped 0 bases from V and 4 bases from J, with 12 bases between. The CDR3 contains 15 residues. Per the germline V gene, CDR1 is MNHNS and CDR2 is SASEGT. The DNA for the CDR3 is TGTGCCAGCAGTGAAGCGCAGGTAGTCGGAGAGACCCAGTACTTC. Protein: CASSEAQVVGETQYF.

This chain links TRBV5-1 with TRBJ1-4, with TRBD1 matching over 9 bases. The CDR3 has 18 residues. Germline V gene sequence: CDR1 SGHRS, CDR2 YFSETQ. V dropped 0 bases and J dropped 5; count of bases not matched to a gene: 11. The CDR3 sequence is CASSLAERTDRGNEKLFF. As DNA, the CDR3 is TGCGCCAGCAGCTTGGCCGAAAGGACAGACAGGGGGAATGAAAAACTGTTTTTT. Based on the CDR3 plus reference TRBV5-1 and TRBJ1-4, the full variable domain is KAGVTQTPRYLIKTRGQQVTLSCSPISGHRSVSWYQQTPGQGLQFLFEYFSETQRNKGNFPGRFSGRQFSNSRSEMNVSTLELGDSALYLCASSLAERTDRGNEKLFFGSGTQLSVL.

As to this clone: At one of its ends the junction is not consistent with the germline gene, which may arise from a read error. The V gene is TRBV6-4, the J gene TRBJ2-1; TRBD2 matches 8 bases. Germline lookup yields CDR1 MRHNA and CDR2 SNTAGT. The length of the CDR3 is 11 residues. The CDR3 sequence is CASSPGGASIF. The CDR3 DNA follows: TGTGCCAGCAGTCCCGGGGGGGCTTCTATCTTC.

The table lists this clone with a count of one. In nucleotides, the CDR3 is TGTGCCAGTCGGGGGGAAGGAAATCAGCCCCAGCATTTT. Translated: CASRGEGNQPQHF. The genes are TRBV19 and TRBJ1-5, with D tentatively TRBD1 (5 bases). V was clipped by 8 bases and J by 4 bases, with 12 bases between them. The length of the CDR3 is 13 residues. Germline values: CDR1 LNHDA, CDR2 SQIVND (reference sequence).

V and J are TRBV6-2 or TRBV6-3 and TRBJ2-7, with 7 bases identical to TRBD2. Unmatched junction bases numbered 8, after V lost 2 bases and J lost 4 bases. The CDR3 has 15 amino acids. The germline V gene has CDR1 MNHEY and CDR2 SVGEGT. The CDR3 DNA follows: TGTGCCAGCAGTTACGGACTAGATTCGGCGTACGAGCAGTACGTC. This translates into CASSYGLDSAYEQYV.

V usage is TRBV15 and J usage is TRBJ1-6; possible D gene TRBD1, 5 bases. Trimming took off 5 bases at V and 0 bases at J, with 8 bases between the two ends. The CDR3 covers 15 residues. Germline-derived CDR1 and CDR2 are LNHNV and YYDKDF (reference sequence). CDR3 nucleotide sequence: TGTGCCACCAGCGTGGGGGGCTCCTATAATTCACCCCTCCACTTT. It yields the protein CATSVGGSYNSPLHF.

The V gene is TRBV6-2 or TRBV6-3, the J gene TRBJ1-5; D is perhaps TRBD1 (5 bases). CDR3 length: 15 residues. The germline V gene encodes CDR1 MNHEY and CDR2 SVGEGT. V lost 2 bases to trimming and J lost 5 bases, with 13 bases between them. CDR3 nucleotides: TGTGCCAGCAGTTACCTCGGCAGGGTCCATCAGCCCCAGCATTTT. Translation: CASSYLGRVHQPQHF.

The V call is TRBV5-4, the J call TRBJ2-6; 8 bases line up with TRBD2. Germline CDR1 is SGHNT and CDR2 is YYREEE (reference sequence). V was pared by 3 bases and J by 0 bases, with 5 bases of the junction left unmatched. The CDR3 consists of 17 residues. The CDR3 bases are TGTGCCAGCAGCTCCCCGGGGGGGCCCTCTGGGGCCAACGTCCTGACTTTC. Translating it yields CASSSPGGPSGANVLTF.

This chain uses TRBV2 with TRBJ2-3; 10 nucleotides match TRBD2. CDR3 length equals 18 residues. The germline CDR1 and CDR2 sequences are SNHLY and FYNNEI. The trim removed 7 bases at V and 0 bases at J, leaving 13 bases unmatched. CDR3 nucleotides: TGTGCCAGCATCCCCGGGACTAGCGTTGTGACTAGCACAGATACGCAGTATTTT. Amino acids: CASIPGTSVVTSTDTQYF. Full variable domain (outside the CDR3, taken from reference TRBV2 and TRBJ2-3): EPEVTQTPSHQVTQMGQEVILRCVPISNHLYFYWYRQILGQKVEFLVSFYNNEISEKSEIFDDQFSVERPDGSNFTLKIRSTKLEDSAMYFCASIPGTSVVTSTDTQYFGPGTRLTVL.

The CDR3 nucleotides are TGTGCCAGCAGTTACTCGACAGAGGTCTGGGAAGATACGCAGTATTTT. It encodes CASSYSTEVWEDTQYF. This sequence joins TRBV6-2 or TRBV6-3 and TRBJ2-3, with D perhaps matching TRBD1 (5 bases). Germline V gives CDR1 MNHEY, CDR2 SVGEGT. CDR3 length: 16 residues. Trimming shortened V by 0 bases and J by 5 bases, and 15 bases separated the two germline ends.

This rearrangement joins TRBV7-2 to TRBJ1-2, with 10 bases fitting TRBD1. Germline CDR1 and CDR2: SGHTA and FQGNSA. This CDR3 region has 15 residues. The V segment lost 0 bases and the J segment 6 bases; nucleotides outside the gene matches: 4. The CDR3 reads CASSLAVDRGDGYTF. The DNA for the CDR3 is TGTGCCAGCAGCTTAGCGGTGGACAGGGGGGATGGCTACACCTTC.

The rearrangement uses TRBV7-3 and TRBJ1-1; maybe TRBD1 (6 bases). CDR3 length: 12 amino acids. The germline V gene encodes CDR1 SGHTA and CDR2 FQGTGA. V lost 5 bases, J lost 10 bases, and 14 bases lay in between. Written as DNA, the CDR3 is TGTGCCAGCAGCCACGACGGACAGACAGCTTTCTTT. It yields the protein CASSHDGQTAFF. The whole variable domain, remainder taken from reference TRBV7-3 and TRBJ1-1, is GAGVSQTPSNKVTEKGKYVELRCDPISGHTALYWYRQSLGQGPEFLIYFQGTGAADDSGLPNDRFFAVRPEGSVSTLKIQRTERGDSAVYLCASSHDGQTAFFGQGTRLTVV.

The chain is built from TRBV11-2 and TRBJ2-1, with 9 bases fitting TRBD2. This CDR3 has 15 amino acids. V lost 0 bases, J lost 9 bases, and 6 bases stayed unmatched. Germline CDR1 reads SGHAT; CDR2 reads FQNNGV. For the CDR3, the DNA is TGTGCCAGCAGCTTAGAGGCTAGCGGGGAAATTGAGCAGTTCTTC. Its protein is CASSLEASGEIEQFF.

The chain uses TRBV18 and TRBJ2-5; 9 positions match TRBD1. With 5 bases clipped from V and 3 bases from J, the junction kept 7 bases outside the gene matches. The CDR3 has 15 residues. Per germline, CDR1 KGHSH and CDR2 LQKENI. The CDR3 region has the DNA TGTGCCAGCTCAACGGGACAGGGTTGGGAAGAGACCCAGTACTTC. Translating gives CASSTGQGWEETQYF.

The V and J genes are TRBV14 and TRBJ1-2; D might be TRBD1 (6 bases). The germline gives CDR1 SGHDN, CDR2 FVKESK. The CDR3 spans 16 residues. With 1 base removed from V and 3 bases from J, the gap between germline ends came to 15 bases. For the CDR3, the DNA is TGTGCCAGCAGCCAAGGGACCTCGGACAGATACTATGGCTACACCTTC. Protein product: CASSQGTSDRYYGYTF.

The chain is built from TRBV4-1 and TRBJ1-2; D remains ambiguous. V was clipped by 1 base and J by 1 base, with 10 bases between them. Germline CDR1 and CDR2: MGHRA and YSYEKL. CDR3 size: 15 residues. Here the CDR3 DNA reads TGCGCCAGCAGCCAAGTTTCGGGGAGTAACTATGGCTACACCTTC. Its protein product is CASSQVSGSNYGYTF.

The CDR3 protein is CASSAIVGQPIYNEQFF. CDR3 DNA: TGTGCCAGCAGCGCCATAGTCGGACAACCAATATACAATGAGCAGTTCTTC. This chain joins TRBV7-6 and TRBJ2-1, with TRBD1 as a possible D gene (5 bases). V gave up 5 bases and J gave up 4 bases, with 21 bases separating them. CDR3 length: 17 residues. CDR1 SGHVS and CDR2 FNYEAQ come from the germline V gene.